Below, 21 T cell receptor beta chains from the same sample are listed, as sequenced in a study of technical replicates of blood from a few donors. Assay: immunoSEQ multiplex PCR; the TCRdb copy retains only in-frame clones and omits some. Of over 50,000 clones in the sample, 94% are singletons; the top ten hold over 0.2%. The sequenced sample was T cells isolated from PBMCs. These receptors all come from a human donor in good health.

The chain is built from TRBV15 and TRBJ2-1; 14 bases are shared with TRBD2. From germline, CDR1 is LNHNV and CDR2 YYDKDF (reference sequence). The CDR3 is 15 amino acids. J was trimmed by 5 bases and V by 5 bases; bases with no gene match: 2. CDR3 nucleotide sequence: TGTGCCACCAGCGGGGGACTAGCGGGGGACAATGAGCAGTTCTTC. The encoded protein is CATSGGLAGDNEQFF.

The chain couples TRBV20-1 to TRBJ2-7; TRBD1 agrees at 11 bases. The CDR3 is made up of 11 amino acids. CDR1 and CDR2 from the germline V gene are DFQATT and SNEGSKA (reference sequence). The CDR3 region is CSGTGGYEQYF. The CDR3 DNA reads TGCTCCGGGACAGGGGGCTACGAGCAGTACTTC.

The chain uses TRBV5-4 and TRBJ2-3; maybe TRBD2 (6 bases). V was trimmed by 0 bases and J by 9 bases, leaving 17 bases between them. CDR1 and CDR2 (germline): SGHNT, YYREEE (reference sequence). The CDR3 loop spans 15 amino acids. The CDR3 loop reads CASSLARETRNTQYF. Written as DNA, the CDR3 is TGTGCCAGCAGCTTGGCCAGGGAGACTAGGAACACGCAGTATTTT. The full variable domain, in which reference TRBV5-4 and TRBJ2-3 provide the parts outside the CDR3, is ETGVTQSPTHLIKTRGQQVTLRCSSQSGHNTVSWYQQALGQGPQFIFQYYREEENGRGNFPPRFSGLQFPNYSSELNVNALELDDSALYLCASSLARETRNTQYFGPGTRLTVL.

The chain is built from TRBV7-9 and TRBJ2-1, with 7 bases matching TRBD2. From germline, CDR1 is SEHNR and CDR2 FQNEAQ (reference sequence). V gave up 0 bases and J gave up 9 bases; unmatched junction bases: 11. This CDR3 is built from 16 residues. CDR3 in amino acids: CASSLAVPGLPVEQFF. CDR3 sequence (DNA): TGTGCCAGCAGCTTAGCGGTACCGGGACTACCAGTTGAGCAGTTCTTC.

This chain links TRBV5-4 with TRBJ1-5, with TRBD1 matching 7 bases. The CDR3 has 14 residues. Germline values: CDR1 SGHNT, CDR2 YYREEE (reference sequence). V lost 0 bases, J lost 5 bases, and 2 bases stayed unmatched. CDR3 bases: TGTGCCAGCAGCTTGGAAGGGGGCGATCAGCCCCAGCATTTT. It is translated as CASSLEGGDQPQHF.

V and J are TRBV7-9 and TRBJ2-7; D is undetermined. The V and J ends lost 6 bases and 2 bases respectively, with 5 bases between them. The CDR3 loop spans 11 amino acids. Germline loops: CDR1 SEHNR, CDR2 FQNEAQ (reference sequence). CDR3 nucleotides: TGTGCCAGCAGTCCAGCCTACGAGCAGTACTTC. Amino acid sequence: CASSPAYEQYF.

V and J are TRBV5-4 and TRBJ2-3; 7 bases map to TRBD1. This CDR3 comprises 17 residues. With 0 bases clipped from V and 5 bases from J, the junction kept 12 bases outside the gene matches. From germline, CDR1 is SGHNT and CDR2 YYREEE (reference sequence). CDR3 bases: TGTGCCAGCAGCTTGGCCGGACAGGATAAGGGGGTAGATACGCAGTATTTT. Amino acids: CASSLAGQDKGVDTQYF.

The CDR3 reads CASSITGNTGELFF. The CDR3 bases are TGTGCCAGCAGCATCACGGGGAACACCGGGGAGCTGTTTTTT. V and J are TRBV13 and TRBJ2-2; D not resolved. Trimming took off 5 bases at V and 1 base at J, with 8 bases between the two ends. This CDR3 has 14 residues. Germline-derived CDR1 and CDR2 are PRHDT and FYEKMQ (reference sequence). The complete variable domain, with remaining parts taken from reference TRBV13 and TRBJ2-2, reads AAGVIQSPRHLIKEKRETATLKCYPIPRHDTVYWYQQGPGQDPQFLISFYEKMQSDKGSIPDRFSAQQFSDYHSELNMSSLELGDSALYFCASSITGNTGELFFGEGSRLTVL.

The V gene is TRBV5-1, the J gene TRBJ2-3; 10 bases fit TRBD2. The CDR3 has 16 amino acids. In germline, CDR1 is SGHRS, CDR2 YFSETQ. J was trimmed by 4 bases and V by 0 bases; bases with no gene match: 5. The CDR3 sequence: CASSLGAGGMSDTQYF. The CDR3 bases are TGCGCCAGCAGCTTGGGAGCGGGGGGGATGTCAGATACGCAGTATTTT.

This chain links TRBV10-2 with TRBJ1-5; D remains ambiguous. The ends were cut back, 0 bases at V and 7 bases at J, with 7 bases in the middle. This CDR3 contains 13 residues. The germline CDR1 and CDR2 sequences are WSHSY and SAAADI. DNA for the CDR3: TGCGCCAGCAGTGAGTCCGGCGGGCAGCCCCAGCATTTT. Translation: CASSESGGQPQHF.

The chain links TRBV5-1 to TRBJ1-1, with D tentatively TRBD1 (5 bases). Germline V gene lookup returns CDR1 SGHRS and CDR2 YFSETQ. Trimming stripped 4 bases from V and 7 bases from J, with 14 bases between. The CDR3 is 13 residues long. The CDR3 DNA reads as TGCGCCAGCAGCGTAGACAGAGAATATGAAGCTTTCTTT. Amino acid sequence: CASSVDREYEAFF.

The chain employs TRBV5-1 and TRBJ1-1; D possibly corresponds to TRBD1 (5 bases). The V and J ends lost 2 bases and 4 bases respectively, with 15 bases between them. Germline CDR1 and CDR2: SGHRS and YFSETQ. This CDR3 is 15 amino acids long. The CDR3 loop reads CASSLTGRWGTEAFF. DNA of the CDR3: TGCGCCAGCAGCTTAACAGGACGATGGGGCACTGAAGCTTTCTTT.

V usage is TRBV28 and J usage is TRBJ2-7; a weak D match, TRBD2 (5 bases). The CDR3 runs 13 residues. The V gene's germline CDR1 is MDHEN and CDR2 SYDVKM. The V gene lost 3 bases and the J gene lost 5 bases, with 11 bases spanning the gap. CDR3: CASSFASRDEQYF. CDR3 in DNA: TGTGCCAGCAGTTTCGCATCGAGGGACGAGCAGTACTTC. The full variable domain, in which reference TRBV28 and TRBJ2-7 provide the parts outside the CDR3, is DVKVTQSSRYLVKRTGEKVFLECVQDMDHENMFWYRQDPGLGLRLIYFSYDVKMKEKGDIPEGYSVSREKKERFSLILESASTNQTSMYLCASSFASRDEQYFGPGTRLTVT.

The CDR3 nucleotides are TGTGCCAGCAGCTTAGTCGGGGGAGGCCAAGAGACCCAGTACTTC. Translating it yields CASSLVGGGQETQYF. The chain employs TRBV7-9 and TRBJ2-5; D is possibly TRBD2 (6 bases). Looked up from germline, CDR1 is SEHNR and CDR2 is FQNEAQ (reference sequence). The V end lost 1 base, the J end lost 1 base, and 10 bases lay between the germline ends. This CDR3 has 15 amino acids.

The chain has TRBV7-9 and TRBJ1-5, with TRBD1 matching over 7 bases. Unmatched junction bases numbered 11, after V lost 5 bases and J lost 4 bases. CDR3 length: 16 residues. The germline V gene has CDR1 SEHNR and CDR2 FQNEAQ (reference sequence). CDR3 nucleotide sequence: TGTGCCAGCAGCCTAATGGTGAGGGGGCTTAATCAGCCCCAGCATTTT. Its protein product is CASSLMVRGLNQPQHF.

V gene TRBV7-2 combines with J gene TRBJ1-1, with D possibly being TRBD1 (6 bases). The CDR3 is 13 amino acids. Trimming shortened V by 5 bases and J by 4 bases, and 11 bases separated the two germline ends. From germline, CDR1 is SGHTA and CDR2 FQGNSA. The CDR3 sequence: CASSQGGATEAFF. The CDR3 DNA reads as TGTGCCAGCAGCCAAGGGGGGGCCACTGAAGCTTTCTTT.

This chain links TRBV5-6 with TRBJ2-6; D perhaps matches TRBD2 (5 bases). This CDR3 region has 16 residues. Trimming removed 0 bases at V and 4 bases at J, with 11 bases between. Germline V gene sequence: CDR1 SGHDT, CDR2 YYEEEE. CDR3 in DNA: TGTGCCAGCAGCTTGGCAGGAGGTTACGGGGCCAACGTCCTGACTTTC. Translating it yields CASSLAGGYGANVLTF.

V and J are TRBV5-1 and TRBJ1-1; 9 bases are shared with TRBD1. The CDR3 spans 16 residues. Germline V gene sequence: CDR1 SGHRS, CDR2 YFSETQ. J lost 5 bases, V lost 1 base, and 9 bases had no gene match. The CDR3 is CASSLWGTGTGTEAFF. The DNA for the CDR3 is TGCGCCAGCAGCTTGTGGGGGACAGGGACGGGTACTGAAGCTTTCTTT.

The chain couples TRBV10-3 to TRBJ1-3; D not certain. Germline V gives CDR1 ENHRY, CDR2 SYGVKD. Trimming removed 6 bases from V and 0 bases from J, with 12 bases in between. The CDR3 loop spans 15 amino acids. CDR3 sequence (DNA): TGTGCCATCAGGGGGAGGAACGTCTCTGGAAACACCATATATTTT. Residues: CAIRGRNVSGNTIYF.

The chain combines TRBV7-9 with TRBJ1-5; D may be TRBD1 (6 bases). Germline values: CDR1 SEHNR, CDR2 FQNEAQ (reference sequence). V lost 1 base and J lost 4, with 11 bases in between. CDR3 length: 15 residues. The CDR3 DNA reads as TGTGCCAGCAGCTTAGGTGGGGGGGCAAATCAGCCCCAGCATTTT. Its protein product is CASSLGGGANQPQHF.

This sequence joins TRBV10-1 and TRBJ2-2; a possible D gene is TRBD1 (6 bases). CDR3 length: 16 residues. The V gene lost 0 bases and the J gene lost 6 bases, with 14 bases spanning the gap. The germline V gene encodes CDR1 WNHNN and CDR2 SYGVQD (reference sequence). CDR3 sequence (DNA): TGCGCCAGCAGTGAGTCGACCAGGGGTTTCCCCGGGGAGCTGTTTTTT. Protein: CASSESTRGFPGELFF.